Described below is a single TCR beta chain sequence and its context. What it binds is not known. The primer mix had 60 Vbeta and 13 Jbeta primers. Profiling relied on immunoSEQ multiplex PCR, and the TCRdb table lists in-frame clones only, not all of them. The repertoire holds 150,000 to 200,000 clones, with roughly 85% as singletons. This record belongs to a study of cytomegalovirus exposure and HLA in healthy donors. CDR1 SGHVS and CDR2 FNYEAQ come from the germline V gene. The CDR3 is 13 amino acids. Healthy people donating bone marrow made up the donors. General study findings and limits: Most TCR sequences were uncommon, yet certain public TCRs appeared in many donors. Earlier analysis looked at TCR beta V segments, and most were productive about 87% or about 30% of the time.

Sequencing was carried out using PBMCs. The TCR sequence derives from a man aged 18-30 years in good health and CMV-seropositive. The rearrangement links TRBV7-6 to TRBJ2-5, with no clear D. TRBJ2-7 matches the DNA end more closely, so the J call is doubtful. The CDR3 region has the DNA TGTGCCAGCAGCTTAGCTCCCCCCCTCGAGCAGTACTTC. It is translated as CASSLAPPLEQYF.